The 22 T cell receptor beta chains given below trace back to one sample, sequenced in a study of regulatory T cells in long-lasting Graves disease. As for time point: newly diagnosed GD, antithyroid drugs for less than 3 months. With RNA extracted from PBMCs as input, the TCR library was made. iRepertoire HTBI primers and Arm-PCR of CDR3 regions built TCR beta libraries. TCRdb ran MiXCR on the multiplex PCR reads and lists one entry per CDR3 protein. This table has 420,000 or so distinct CDR3 sequences, about a sixth appearing once. These same records also appear under a second study, on T cells in Graves' hyperthyroidism and ophthalmopathy.

The material was peripheral blood mononuclear cells (PBMCs), obtained at new diagnosis, from a patient treated with antithyroid drugs. These receptor sequences come from a woman aged 18-29 years with Graves disease.

This clonotype was seen ten or more times. The chain couples TRBV24-1 to TRBJ2-1, with D unclear. V lost 3 bases to trimming and J lost 9 bases, with 14 bases between them. The length of the CDR3 is 14 residues. Germline loops: CDR1 KGHDR, CDR2 SFDVKD. CDR3 DNA: TGTGCCACCAGTGATCGGAATCTCTTTGGTGAGCAGTTCTTC. It is translated as CATSDRNLFGEQFF.

V and J are TRBV19 and TRBJ2-3, with 14 bases matching TRBD2. The germline gives CDR1 LNHDA, CDR2 SQIVND (reference sequence). The CDR3 length is 17 residues. V shed 4 bases and J 6 bases; nucleotides not matched to a gene: 9. The CDR3 is CASSKPGTSGRRDTQYF. CDR3 sequence (DNA): TGTGCCAGTAGTAAACCCGGGACTAGCGGGAGAAGGGATACGCAGTATTTT.

At least ten counts were recorded for this clonotype. The rearrangement joins TRBV2 to TRBJ2-7, with D perhaps matching TRBD1 (6 bases). CDR3 length: 13 amino acids. The germline CDR1 and CDR2 sequences are SNHLY and FYNNEI. The V end was cut by 2 bases, the J end by 6 bases, with 11 bases between. CDR3 nucleotide sequence: TGTGCCAGCAGTGAAATTGCAGGGGCCGAGCAGTACTTC. This encodes CASSEIAGAEQYF.

V gene TRBV28 combines with J gene TRBJ2-2; TRBD1 is a possible D gene (6 bases). V was cut by 7 bases and J by 2 bases, with 20 bases left in between. The CDR3 sequence is 17 residues long. Germline lookup yields CDR1 MDHEN and CDR2 SYDVKM. The CDR3 region is CASIPMMGARNTGELFF. As DNA, the CDR3 is TGTGCCAGCATCCCTATGATGGGGGCGCGAAACACCGGGGAGCTGTTTTTT.

This clonotype was observed a handful of times. The chain carries TRBV7-9 and TRBJ2-5; TRBD2 aligns across 9 bases. Trimming at V came to 4 bases and at J to 4 bases, leaving 7 bases not matched to a gene. This CDR3 contains 15 residues. Per germline, CDR1 SEHNR and CDR2 FQNEAQ (reference sequence). The CDR3, as DNA: TGTGCCAGCAGCTCGCCGGGACTAGCTTCAGAGACCCAGTACTTC. This translates into CASSSPGLASETQYF.

The chain carries TRBV7-8 and TRBJ2-3; D perhaps matches TRBD1 (5 bases). V gave up 4 bases and J gave up 3 bases, with 20 bases separating them. The CDR3 spans 17 residues. The germline V gene has CDR1 SGHVS and CDR2 FQNEAQ. CDR3: CASSSLSGSFGTDTQYF. Written as DNA, the CDR3 is TGTGCCAGCAGCTCTCTCTCAGGGTCTTTTGGGACAGATACGCAGTATTTT.

Worth noting for this clonotype: Possible read error: a much larger clone is one base away. The chain links TRBV7-2 to TRBJ2-3, with D possibly TRBD2 on 6 matching bases. The ends were cut back, 8 bases at V and 0 bases at J, with 15 bases in the middle. Per germline, CDR1 SGHTA and CDR2 FQGNSA. The CDR3 length is 15 residues. The CDR3 nucleotides read TGTGCCAGCGGCCAGCTAGCGCCTAGCACAGATACGCAGTATTTT. Residues: CASGQLAPSTDTQYF.

Details on this clonotype: With a much larger clone just one base away, this may be a read error. The gene calls are TRBV30 and TRBJ2-5; TRBD2 matches at 10 bases. Germline lookup yields CDR1 GTSNPN and CDR2 SVGIG (reference sequence). The CDR3 is 16 residues long. CDR3 sequence: CAWTRGVAGGQGTQYF. The CDR3 nucleotides are TGTGCCTGGACCCGGGGGGTAGCGGGAGGACAAGGGACCCAGTACTTC.

This clonotype was observed a few times. Its ends do not fully match the called genes, so a read error is possible. The J gene is TRBJ1-1, the V gene TRBV6-2 or TRBV6-3, with D perhaps TRBD1 (6 bases). The germline V gene encodes CDR1 MNHEY and CDR2 SVGEGT. The CDR3 has 13 amino acids. The CDR3 here is CASSPRGDTKAFF. The CDR3 bases are TGTGCCAGCAGTCCCAGGGGTGACACTAAAGCTTTCTTT.

Remarks on this clonotype: Sequence at one end of the junction differs from germline and may be a read error. The V and J genes are TRBV7-2 and TRBJ2-3; no clear D gene. Germline V gene data show CDR1 as SGHTA and CDR2 as FQGNSA. The CDR3 runs to 12 residues. DNA of the CDR3: TGTGTCAGCAGCTTAGGGTCAGATACGCAGTATTTT. Amino acid sequence: CVSSLGSDTQYF. The complete variable domain, with remaining parts taken from reference TRBV7-2 and TRBJ2-3, reads GAGVSQSPSNKVTEKGKDVELRCDPISGHTALYWYRQSLGQGLEFLIYFQGNSAPDKSGLPSDRFSAERTGGSVSTLTIQRTQQEDSAVYLCVSSLGSDTQYFGPGTRLTVL.

This clonotype came up a few times. The chain combines TRBV4-3 with TRBJ2-7; D remains unclear. Germline values: CDR1 LGHNA, CDR2 YSLEER. CDR3 length: 16 residues. Trimming left V 0 bases short and J 3 bases short, with 15 bases between. In DNA, the CDR3 is TGCGCCAGCAGCCAAGATTGGGGTCCACAGAGCTACGAGCAGTACTTC. It yields the protein CASSQDWGPQSYEQYF.

At least ten counts were recorded for this clonotype. This chain uses TRBV9 with TRBJ2-1; 8 bases are shared with TRBD2. CDR1 SGDLS and CDR2 YYNGEE come from the germline V gene. The CDR3 contains 14 residues. J gave up 9 bases and V 3 bases, and 8 bases lay outside the gene matches. CDR3: CASSALGLAGEQFF. CDR3 sequence (DNA): TGTGCCAGCAGCGCGCTGGGGCTAGCGGGTGAGCAGTTCTTC.

The chain is built from TRBV30 and TRBJ2-2; 12 nucleotides agree with TRBD2. Germline CDR1 is GTSNPN and CDR2 is SVGIG (reference sequence). The junction had 6 bases not matched to a gene; V was cut back by 1 base and J by 0 bases. This CDR3 spans 18 amino acids. This CDR3 is CAWSEGLAGLANTGELFF. For the CDR3, the DNA is TGTGCCTGGAGTGAGGGACTAGCGGGCCTCGCGAACACCGGGGAGCTGTTTTTT.

The chain is built from TRBV9 and TRBJ2-1; D might be TRBD1 (5 bases). Germline CDR1 SGDLS, CDR2 YYNGEE. This CDR3 region has 16 residues. Trimming pared 0 bases from V and 5 bases from J, leaving 15 bases between. The CDR3: CASSVAVRTTDNEQFF. CDR3 DNA: TGTGCCAGCAGCGTAGCGGTACGGACAACCGACAATGAGCAGTTCTTC. The entire variable domain, with the rest obtained from reference TRBV9 and TRBJ2-1, is as follows: DSGVTQTPKHLITATGQRVTLRCSPRSGDLSVYWYQQSLDQGLQFLIQYYNGEERAKGNILERFSAQQFPDLHSELNLSSLELGDSALYFCASSVAVRTTDNEQFFGPGTRLTVL.

This clonotype was seen more than once but under ten times. The chain joins TRBV7-6 to TRBJ2-6; D gene unclear. V shed 5 bases and J shed 0 bases, with 5 bases lying between them. Germline V gene data show CDR1 as SGHVS and CDR2 as FNYEAQ. The CDR3 is made up of 14 amino acids. The CDR3 DNA reads TGTGCCAGCAGCCGATACTCTGGGGCCAACGTCCTGACTTTC. Amino acids: CASSRYSGANVLTF.

This clonotype was seen ten or more times. This chain links TRBV15 with TRBJ1-5, with unresolved D. The CDR3 extends over 13 amino acids. Germline CDR1 LNHNV, CDR2 YYDKDF (reference sequence). The V end was cut by 3 bases, the J end by 7 bases, with 10 bases between. The CDR3: CATSSTRRQPQHF. CDR3 coding DNA: TGTGCCACCAGCAGTACCCGGCGGCAGCCCCAGCATTTT.

This clonotype was seen a handful of times. The chain recombines TRBV25-1 with TRBJ2-6, with D tentatively TRBD1 (6 bases). There are 16 residues in the CDR3. Looked up from germline, CDR1 is MGHDK and CDR2 is SYGVNS. V was cut by 5 bases and J by 3 bases, with 14 bases left in between. CDR3 region: CASSPRQAGGANVLTF. The CDR3, as DNA: TGTGCCAGCAGTCCCCGACAGGCCGGTGGGGCCAACGTCCTGACTTTC. Full variable domain (remainder filled in from reference TRBV25-1 and TRBJ2-6): EADIYQTPRYLVIGTGKKITLECSQTMGHDKMYWYQQDPGMELHLIHYSYGVNSTEKGDLSSESTVSRIRTEHFPLTLESARPSHTSQYLCASSPRQAGGANVLTFGAGSRLTVL.

The chain has TRBV6-4 and TRBJ1-1; a weak D match, TRBD1 (5 bases). Germline CDR1 MRHNA, CDR2 SNTAGT. This CDR3 region has 13 residues. Trimming shortened V by 2 bases and J by 2 bases, and 6 bases separated the two germline ends. CDR3 region: CASSDRDNTEAFF. The CDR3 DNA reads as TGTGCCAGCAGTGACCGGGACAACACTGAAGCTTTCTTT.

CDR3 amino acids: CASSVVAGTGELFF. As DNA, the CDR3 is TGTGCCAGCAGCGTAGTGGCCGGCACCGGGGAGCTGTTTTTT. The V gene is TRBV9, the J gene TRBJ2-2; D gene unclear. V lost 0 bases to trimming and J lost 4 bases, with 7 bases between them. The germline CDR1 and CDR2 sequences are SGDLS and YYNGEE. The CDR3 covers 14 residues.

Only a few counts were recorded for this clonotype. The V call is TRBV6-2 or TRBV6-3, the J call TRBJ2-4; TRBD2 aligns across 8 bases. The CDR3 totals 16 residues. With V trimmed by 4 bases and J by 6 bases, 11 bases remained unmatched. Germline V gene sequence: CDR1 MNHEY, CDR2 SVGEGT. The CDR3 bases are TGTGCCAGCAGTTCAGGAGCGGGACTAGGGCCAAACATTCAGTACTTC. This codes for CASSSGAGLGPNIQYF.

Of note for this clonotype: A much larger clone lies a single base off, so this may be a read error. The chain recombines TRBV27 with TRBJ2-3; TRBD2 might be the D (6 bases). This CDR3 has 13 residues. Deletions cut 6 bases from V and 5 bases from J, with 12 bases between. Germline loops: CDR1 MNHEY, CDR2 SMNVEV (reference sequence). CDR3 DNA: TGTGCCAGCAGCGGCAGGGAGGAAGATACGCAGTATTTT. This encodes CASSGREEDTQYF.

This clonotype was seen a few times. This sequence joins TRBV12-3 or TRBV12-4 and TRBJ1-1; D might be TRBD1 (5 bases). Deletions cut 2 bases from V and 5 bases from J, with 18 bases between. The CDR3 loop spans 16 amino acids. CDR3 amino acids: CASSLSSGQGGTEAFF. The CDR3 coding sequence is TGTGCCAGCAGTTTATCCTCAGGGCAGGGAGGGACTGAAGCTTTCTTT.